The rows below give T cell receptor beta chains drawn from one sample of a study of low-dose radiotherapy and immunotherapy resistance in tumors. TCRdb analysed the reads with MiXCR anew, one entry per CDR3 protein. The repertoire holds some 57,000 distinct CDR3 sequences, with approximately 22% as singletons. The source material was PBMCs, sampled after low-dose radiotherapy plus immunotherapy. All receptors come from a male donor with prostate cancer. Both conserved end residues are part of each CDR3. Fields, in order: V gene, CDR3 length, D gene, J gene, clone size, CDR3 DNA, CDR3 protein. D genes are given only for firm matches. For some rows the clone size is stated as once, few or many, or as a class when expanded; others skip it.

v_call: TRBV14; cdr3_length: 16; d_call: -; j_call: TRBJ2-1; clone_size: -; cdr3_nt: TGTGCCAGCAGCCATCCGTTTAAGGGGAGGAGCAATGAGCAGTTCTTC; cdr3_aa: CASSHPFKGRSNEQFF
v_call: TRBV19; cdr3_length: 13; d_call: -; j_call: TRBJ1-2; clone_size: many; cdr3_nt: TGTGCCAGTAGTACGGGACGGATCTATGGCTACACCTTC; cdr3_aa: CASSTGRIYGYTF
v_call: TRBV21-1; cdr3_length: 15; d_call: -; j_call: TRBJ2-3; clone_size: many; cdr3_nt: TGTGCCAGCGAACAGGGGGGTACAGTTACAGATACGCAGTATTTT; cdr3_aa: CASEQGGTVTDTQYF
v_call: TRBV29-1; cdr3_length: 13; d_call: TRBD1; j_call: TRBJ2-7; clone_size: many; cdr3_nt: TGCAGCGTGGGACGGACAGGCTCCTTCGAGCAGTACTTC; cdr3_aa: CSVGRTGSFEQYF
v_call: TRBV20-1; cdr3_length: 13; d_call: TRBD2; j_call: TRBJ2-1; clone_size: many; cdr3_nt: TGCAGTGCTAGGGCGGGGGGCTACAATGAGCAGTTCTTC; cdr3_aa: CSARAGGYNEQFF
v_call: TRBV6-1; cdr3_length: 14; d_call: -; j_call: TRBJ2-1; clone_size: many; cdr3_nt: TGTGCCAGCAGTGGTAGAGGAACCTACAATGAGCAGTTCTTC; cdr3_aa: CASSGRGTYNEQFF
v_call: TRBV11-2; cdr3_length: 15; d_call: -; j_call: TRBJ2-3; clone_size: many; cdr3_nt: TGTGCCAGCAGCTCAGACAGGCCTAGCACAGATACGCAGTATTTT; cdr3_aa: CASSSDRPSTDTQYF
v_call: TRBV5-1; cdr3_length: 15; d_call: TRBD2; j_call: TRBJ2-1; clone_size: -; cdr3_nt: TGCGCCAGCAGCTTGGATGTAGCGGGAGGTAATGAGCAGTTCTTC; cdr3_aa: CASSLDVAGGNEQFF
v_call: TRBV29-1; cdr3_length: 12; d_call: TRBD1; j_call: TRBJ1-2; clone_size: many; cdr3_nt: TGCAGCGTTGGGGACAGTTTCTTTGGCTACACCTTC; cdr3_aa: CSVGDSFFGYTF
v_call: TRBV6-2/TRBV6-3; cdr3_length: 17; d_call: -; j_call: TRBJ2-1; clone_size: many; cdr3_nt: TGTGCCAGCAGTTACTCGACGGCCTCCAACTCCTACAATGAGCAGTTCTTC; cdr3_aa: CASSYSTASNSYNEQFF
v_call: TRBV4-1; cdr3_length: 19; d_call: TRBD1; j_call: TRBJ1-6; clone_size: many; cdr3_nt: TGCGCCAGCAGCCCAAGGAGGACAGGGCCAAGCTCCTATAATTCACCCCTCCACTTT; cdr3_aa: CASSPRRTGPSSYNSPLHF
v_call: TRBV12-3/TRBV12-4; cdr3_length: 14; d_call: TRBD1; j_call: TRBJ2-5; clone_size: many; cdr3_nt: TGTGCCAGCAGTCTGACAGGGTATCCGGAGACCCAGTACTTC; cdr3_aa: CASSLTGYPETQYF
v_call: TRBV25-1; cdr3_length: 15; d_call: -; j_call: TRBJ2-7; clone_size: many; cdr3_nt: TGTGCCAGCAGTGCCCGGGACCTTAACTCCTACGAGCAGTACTTC; cdr3_aa: CASSARDLNSYEQYF
v_call: TRBV7-2; cdr3_length: 16; d_call: -; j_call: TRBJ2-7; clone_size: many; cdr3_nt: TGTGCCAGCAGCTTATCACAGGCAGGGGCTTATTACGAGCAGTACTTC; cdr3_aa: CASSLSQAGAYYEQYF
v_call: TRBV29-1; cdr3_length: 13; d_call: -; j_call: TRBJ2-3; clone_size: -; cdr3_nt: TGCAGCGTTGAAGGACAGGGCACAGATACGCAGTATTTT; cdr3_aa: CSVEGQGTDTQYF
v_call: TRBV7-3; cdr3_length: 13; d_call: -; j_call: TRBJ2-7; clone_size: many; cdr3_nt: TGTGCCAGCAGCCCGGACAGTTACTACGAGCAGTACTTC; cdr3_aa: CASSPDSYYEQYF
v_call: TRBV7-8; cdr3_length: 15; d_call: TRBD1; j_call: TRBJ1-6; clone_size: many; cdr3_nt: TGTGCCAGCAGCTTTCCGGGACAGGGGAATTCACCCCTCCACTTT; cdr3_aa: CASSFPGQGNSPLHF
v_call: TRBV12-3/TRBV12-4; cdr3_length: 15; d_call: -; j_call: TRBJ1-3; clone_size: many; cdr3_nt: TGTGCCAGCAGCCTTGGACAGCTCTCTGGAAACACCATATATTTT; cdr3_aa: CASSLGQLSGNTIYF
v_call: TRBV6-5; cdr3_length: 14; d_call: -; j_call: TRBJ2-7; clone_size: few; cdr3_nt: TGTGCCAGCAGTCGGGACGGAAGATACTACGAGCAGTACTTC; cdr3_aa: CASSRDGRYYEQYF
v_call: TRBV5-1; cdr3_length: 15; d_call: -; j_call: TRBJ2-7; clone_size: many; cdr3_nt: TGCGCCAGCAGCTTGGATGCGGGAACAACCTACGAGCAGTACTTC; cdr3_aa: CASSLDAGTTYEQYF
v_call: TRBV30; cdr3_length: 16; d_call: TRBD2; j_call: TRBJ2-7; clone_size: many; cdr3_nt: TGTGCCGGGATGACTAGCGGGAGAGGGAACACCTACGAGCAGTACTTC; cdr3_aa: CAGMTSGRGNTYEQYF
v_call: TRBV5-1; cdr3_length: 14; d_call: -; j_call: TRBJ2-3; clone_size: many; cdr3_nt: TGCGCCAGCCGGACTCAACCTAGCGCAGATACGCAGTATTTT; cdr3_aa: CASRTQPSADTQYF
v_call: TRBV6-6; cdr3_length: 13; d_call: -; j_call: TRBJ2-3; clone_size: many; cdr3_nt: TGTGCCGGCCGAGCGGCGACCACAGATACGCAGTATTTT; cdr3_aa: CAGRAATTDTQYF
v_call: TRBV12-3/TRBV12-4; cdr3_length: 14; d_call: -; j_call: TRBJ2-7; clone_size: many; cdr3_nt: TGTGCCAGCAGGCCCACTAATCCCTCCTACGAGCAGTACTTC; cdr3_aa: CASRPTNPSYEQYF
v_call: TRBV5-4; cdr3_length: 13; d_call: -; j_call: TRBJ2-6; clone_size: -; cdr3_nt: TGTGCCAGCAGCTTGACTGGGGCCAACGTCCTGACTTTC; cdr3_aa: CASSLTGANVLTF
v_call: TRBV6-2/TRBV6-3; cdr3_length: 12; d_call: -; j_call: TRBJ1-2; clone_size: -; cdr3_nt: TGTGCCAGTCACGGGCGGAACTATGGCTACACCTTC; cdr3_aa: CASHGRNYGYTF
v_call: TRBV24-1; cdr3_length: 16; d_call: -; j_call: TRBJ2-1; clone_size: many; cdr3_nt: TGTGCCACCAGTGATCCAACGCAAGACAGGTACAATGAGCAGTTCTTC; cdr3_aa: CATSDPTQDRYNEQFF